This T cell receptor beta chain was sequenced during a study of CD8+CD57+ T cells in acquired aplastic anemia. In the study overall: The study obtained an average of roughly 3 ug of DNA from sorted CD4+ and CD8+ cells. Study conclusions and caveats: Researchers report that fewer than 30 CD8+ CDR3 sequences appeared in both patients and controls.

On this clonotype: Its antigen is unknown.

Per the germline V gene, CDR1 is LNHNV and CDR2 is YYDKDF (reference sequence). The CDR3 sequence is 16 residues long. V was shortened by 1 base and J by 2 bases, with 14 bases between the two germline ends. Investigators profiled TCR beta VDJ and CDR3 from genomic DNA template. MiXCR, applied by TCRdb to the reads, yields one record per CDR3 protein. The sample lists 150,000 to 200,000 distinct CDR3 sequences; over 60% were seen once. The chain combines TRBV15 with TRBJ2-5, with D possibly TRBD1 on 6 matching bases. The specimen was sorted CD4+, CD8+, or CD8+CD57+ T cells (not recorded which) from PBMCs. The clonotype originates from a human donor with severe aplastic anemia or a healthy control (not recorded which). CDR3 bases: TGTGCCACCAGCAGAGGCACAGGGTTAGCGCAAGAGACCCAGTACTTC. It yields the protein CATSRGTGLAQETQYF.